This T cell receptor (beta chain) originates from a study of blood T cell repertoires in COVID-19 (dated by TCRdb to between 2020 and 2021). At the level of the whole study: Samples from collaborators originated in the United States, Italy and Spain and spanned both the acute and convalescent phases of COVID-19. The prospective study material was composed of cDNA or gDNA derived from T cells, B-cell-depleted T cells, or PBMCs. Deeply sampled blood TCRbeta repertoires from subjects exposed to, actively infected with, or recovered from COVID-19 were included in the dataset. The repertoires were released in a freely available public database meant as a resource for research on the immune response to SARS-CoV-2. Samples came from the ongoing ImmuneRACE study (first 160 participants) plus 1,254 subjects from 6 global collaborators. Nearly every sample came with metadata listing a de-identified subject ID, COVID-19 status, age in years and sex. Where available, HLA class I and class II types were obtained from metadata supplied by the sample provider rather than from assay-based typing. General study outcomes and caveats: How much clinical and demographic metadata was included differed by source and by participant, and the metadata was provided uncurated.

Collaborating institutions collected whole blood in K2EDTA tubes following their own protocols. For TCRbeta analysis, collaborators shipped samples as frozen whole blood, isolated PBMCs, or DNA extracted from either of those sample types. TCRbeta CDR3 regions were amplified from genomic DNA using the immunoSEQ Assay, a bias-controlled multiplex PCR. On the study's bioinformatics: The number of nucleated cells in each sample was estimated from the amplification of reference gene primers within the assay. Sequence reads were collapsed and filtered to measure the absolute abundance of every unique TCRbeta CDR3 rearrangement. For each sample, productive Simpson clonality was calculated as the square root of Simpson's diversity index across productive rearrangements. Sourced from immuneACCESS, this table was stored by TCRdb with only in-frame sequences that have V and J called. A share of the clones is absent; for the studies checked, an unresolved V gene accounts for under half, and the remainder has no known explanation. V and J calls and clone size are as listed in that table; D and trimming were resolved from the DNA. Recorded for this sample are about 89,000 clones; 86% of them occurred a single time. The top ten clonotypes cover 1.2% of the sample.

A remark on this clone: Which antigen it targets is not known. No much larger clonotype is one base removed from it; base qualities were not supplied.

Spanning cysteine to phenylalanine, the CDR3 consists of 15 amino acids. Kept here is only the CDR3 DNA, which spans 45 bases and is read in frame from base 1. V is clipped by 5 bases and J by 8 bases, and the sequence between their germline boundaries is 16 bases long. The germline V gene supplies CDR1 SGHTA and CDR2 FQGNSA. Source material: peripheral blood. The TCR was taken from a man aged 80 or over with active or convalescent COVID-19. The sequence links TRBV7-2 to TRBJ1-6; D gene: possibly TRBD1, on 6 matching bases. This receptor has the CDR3 CASSPGYRADSPLHF. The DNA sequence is TGTGCCAGCAGCCCTGGGTACAGGGCGGATTCACCCCTCCACTTT.